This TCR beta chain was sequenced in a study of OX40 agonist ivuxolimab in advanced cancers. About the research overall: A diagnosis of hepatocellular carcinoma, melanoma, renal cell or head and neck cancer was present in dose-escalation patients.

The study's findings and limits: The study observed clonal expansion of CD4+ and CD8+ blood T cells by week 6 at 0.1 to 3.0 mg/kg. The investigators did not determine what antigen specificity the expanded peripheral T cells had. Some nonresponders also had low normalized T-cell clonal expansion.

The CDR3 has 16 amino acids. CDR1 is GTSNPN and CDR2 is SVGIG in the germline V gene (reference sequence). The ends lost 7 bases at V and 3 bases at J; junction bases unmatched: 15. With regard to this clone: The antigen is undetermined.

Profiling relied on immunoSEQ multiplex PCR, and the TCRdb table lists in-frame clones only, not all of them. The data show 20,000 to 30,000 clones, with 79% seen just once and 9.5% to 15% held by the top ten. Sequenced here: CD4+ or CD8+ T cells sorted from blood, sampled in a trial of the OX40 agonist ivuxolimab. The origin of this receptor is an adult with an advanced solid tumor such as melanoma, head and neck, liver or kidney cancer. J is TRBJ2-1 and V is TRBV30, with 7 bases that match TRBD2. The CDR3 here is CALQRGSSTHYNEQFF. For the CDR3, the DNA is TGTGCCTTGCAGCGGGGTTCTTCTACTCACTACAATGAGCAGTTCTTC.